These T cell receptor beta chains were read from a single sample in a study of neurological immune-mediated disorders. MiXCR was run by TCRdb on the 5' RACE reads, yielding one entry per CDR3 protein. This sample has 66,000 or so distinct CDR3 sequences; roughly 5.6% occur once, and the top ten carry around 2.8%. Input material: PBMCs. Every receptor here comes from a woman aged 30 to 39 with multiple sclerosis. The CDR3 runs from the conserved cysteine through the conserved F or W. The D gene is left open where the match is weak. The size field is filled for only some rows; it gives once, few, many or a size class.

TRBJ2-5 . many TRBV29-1 CSAAVSEAQYF TGCAGCGCCGCGGTTAGCGAAGCCCAGTACTTC
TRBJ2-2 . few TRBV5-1 CASSFTPGELFF TGCGCCAGCAGCTTTACCCCCGGGGAGCTGTTTTTT
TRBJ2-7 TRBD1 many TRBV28 CASSLLGDREYEQYF TGTGCCAGCAGTTTATTAGGGGACAGGGAGTACGAGCAGTACTTC
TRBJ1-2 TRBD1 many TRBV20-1 CSASRGNTGGGYGYTF TGCAGTGCTAGTAGGGGAAATACAGGGGGCGGCTATGGCTACACCTTC
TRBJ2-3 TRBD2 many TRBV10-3 CAISDQGGGGDTQYF TGTGCCATCAGTGACCAGGGCGGGGGTGGAGATACGCAGTATTTT
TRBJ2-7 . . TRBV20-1 CSALLAGKEYEQYF TGCAGTGCTCTCCTGGCAGGGAAAGAGTACGAGCAGTACTTC
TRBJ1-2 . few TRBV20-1 CSASGGYGYTF TGCAGTGCTAGTGGCGGGTATGGCTACACCTTC
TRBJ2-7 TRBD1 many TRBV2 CASSGTGAIEQYF TGTGCCAGCAGTGGGACAGGGGCAATCGAGCAGTACTTC
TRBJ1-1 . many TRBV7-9 CASSLNKNTEAFF TGTGCCAGCAGCTTAAACAAGAACACTGAAGCTTTCTTT
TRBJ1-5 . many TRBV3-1 CASSQGLGSDSNQPQHF TGTGCCAGCAGCCAAGGCCTCGGGTCGGATAGCAATCAGCCCCAGCATTTT
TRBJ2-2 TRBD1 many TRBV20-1 CSASGQPNTGELFF TGCAGTGCTTCGGGACAGCCGAACACCGGGGAGCTGTTTTTT
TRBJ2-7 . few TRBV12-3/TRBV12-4 CASTHSGGNEQYF TGTGCCAGCACCCACTCGGGCGGGAACGAGCAGTACTTC
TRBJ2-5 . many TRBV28 CASSLQGQETQYF TGTGCCAGCAGTCTACAGGGCCAGGAGACCCAGTACTTC
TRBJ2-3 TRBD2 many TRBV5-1 CASSLETSPGTQYF TGCGCCAGCAGCTTGGAGACTAGCCCAGGTACGCAGTATTTT
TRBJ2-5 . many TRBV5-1 CASSLRAGGETQYF TGCGCCAGCAGCTTACGTGCGGGTGGAGAGACCCAGTACTTC
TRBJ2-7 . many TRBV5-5 CASSASTPVTYEQYF TGTGCCAGCAGCGCGTCTACTCCTGTAACGTACGAGCAGTACTTC
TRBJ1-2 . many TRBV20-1 CSARAGIFYGYTF TGCAGTGCTAGAGCTGGGATCTTCTATGGCTACACCTTC
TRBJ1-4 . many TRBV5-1 CASSQTGWGEKLFF TGCGCCAGCAGCCAGACAGGTTGGGGCGAAAAACTGTTTTTT
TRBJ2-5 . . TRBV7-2 CASSFTGVETQYF TGTGCCAGCAGCTTTACGGGGGTGGAGACCCAGTACTTC
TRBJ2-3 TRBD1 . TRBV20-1 CSAPRGQGPDTQYF TGCAGTGCACCCAGGGGACAGGGCCCAGATACGCAGTATTTT
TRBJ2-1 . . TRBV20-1 CSARSNFAGRWGANEQFF TGCAGTGCTAGGAGTAATTTCGCGGGACGGTGGGGCGCGAATGAGCAGTTCTTC
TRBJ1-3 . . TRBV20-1 CSATRQTGNTIYF TGCAGTGCCACACGACAGACCGGAAACACCATATATTTT
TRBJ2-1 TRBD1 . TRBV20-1 CSARRHRDRYNEQFF TGCAGTGCTAGAAGACACCGGGACAGATACAATGAGCAGTTCTTC
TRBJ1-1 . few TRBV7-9 CASSLAGERNTEAFF TGTGCCAGCAGCTTAGCGGGTGAAAGGAACACTGAAGCTTTCTTT
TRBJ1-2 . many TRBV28 CASSWEGYGYTF TGTGCCAGCAGTTGGGAGGGCTATGGCTACACCTTC
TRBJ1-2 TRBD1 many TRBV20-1 CSASLGTGNHGYTF TGCAGTGCTAGCCTCGGGACAGGGAACCATGGCTACACCTTC
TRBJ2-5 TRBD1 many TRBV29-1 CSVEDPRTGALGQETQYF TGCAGCGTTGAAGATCCAAGGACAGGGGCACTGGGGCAAGAGACCCAGTACTTC
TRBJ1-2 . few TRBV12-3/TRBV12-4 CASSPTRASLGYTF TGTGCCAGCAGTCCGACGCGGGCGTCTCTTGGCTACACCTTC
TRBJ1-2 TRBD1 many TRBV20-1 CSADTRTGYGYTF TGCAGTGCTGACACTCGGACAGGCTATGGCTACACCTTC
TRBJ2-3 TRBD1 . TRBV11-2 CASSTGGWSQDTQYF TGTGCCAGCAGCACAGGGGGCTGGTCACAAGATACGCAGTATTTT
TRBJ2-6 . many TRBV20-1 CSAEAHNVLTF TGCAGTGCTGAGGCCCATAACGTCCTGACTTTC
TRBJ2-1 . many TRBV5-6 CASGSAGHNEQFF TGTGCCTCGGGGTCGGCCGGACACAATGAGCAGTTCTTC
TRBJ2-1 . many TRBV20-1 CSANTPRDGGDEQFF TGCAGTGCTAACACCCCCAGGGATGGCGGCGATGAGCAGTTCTTC
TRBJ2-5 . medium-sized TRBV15 CATSRSNAGSQVETQYF TGTGCCACCAGCAGATCGAACGCGGGATCCCAGGTGGAGACCCAGTACTTC
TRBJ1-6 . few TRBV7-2 CASSYRESPLNF TGTGCCAGCAGCTACAGAGAATCACCCCTCAACTTT
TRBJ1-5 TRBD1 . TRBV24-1 CATSETGGSNQPQNF TGTGCCACCAGTGAGACAGGGGGCAGCAATCAGCCCCAGAATTTT
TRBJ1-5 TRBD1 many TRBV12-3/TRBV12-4 CASSPGTGGANQPQHF TGTGCCAGCAGCCCCGGGACAGGGGGGGCCAATCAGCCCCAGCATTTT
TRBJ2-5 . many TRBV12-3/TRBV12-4 CASSLTPRETQYF TGTGCCAGCAGTTTAACTCCTCGAGAGACCCAGTACTTC
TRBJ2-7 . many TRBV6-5 CASSYGKGPYEQYF TGTGCCAGCAGTTACGGCAAGGGACCCTACGAGCAGTACTTC
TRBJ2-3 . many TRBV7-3 CASSLTSTVTDTQYF TGTGCCAGCAGCTTAACTTCCACAGTCACAGATACGCAGTATTTT
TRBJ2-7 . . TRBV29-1 CSVGRGNQEQYF TGCAGCGTTGGAAGGGGCAACCAAGAGCAGTACTTC
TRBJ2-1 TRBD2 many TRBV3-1 CASSQSPASGSYNEQFF TGTGCCAGCAGCCAATCCCCGGCTAGCGGGTCCTACAATGAGCAGTTCTTC
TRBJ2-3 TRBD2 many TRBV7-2 CASIRRGGAGSTDTQYF TGTGCCAGCATCCGGCGCGGGGGGGCAGGAAGCACAGATACGCAGTATTTT
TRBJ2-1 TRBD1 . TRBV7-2 CASSLGTGGNEQFF TGTGCCAGCAGCCTCGGGACAGGGGGCAATGAGCAGTTCTTC
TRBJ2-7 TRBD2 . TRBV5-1 CASGTGGTYEQYF TGCGCCAGCGGCACCGGGGGGACCTACGAGCAGTACTTC
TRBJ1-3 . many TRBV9 CASSGLNNGNTIYF TGTGCCAGCAGCGGGTTAAACAATGGAAACACCATATATTTT
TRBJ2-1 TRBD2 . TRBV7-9 CASSSSGNGRNEQFF TGTGCCAGCAGCTCCAGCGGGAATGGGAGGAATGAGCAGTTCTTC